Listed below are T cell receptor beta chains from one sample, sequenced in a study of T-cell memory formation after mild COVID-19. TCRdb re-analysed the 5' RACE reads in MiXCR, keeping a single row per CDR3 protein. This sample has 180,000 or so distinct CDR3 sequences; about a sixth occur once, and the top ten carry 2% to 2.5%. The specimen sequenced was PBMCs or a T cell subset sorted from them (not recorded which). The receptors shown here come from an adult woman who had mild COVID-19 (a few samples of this study predate the infection). Cell type and time point are not known. Each CDR3 is given with its conserved first and last residue. A D gene is named only where the DNA matches it firmly. Expanded clones get a size class; other rows say once, few or many, or leave the size out.

J | V | D | size | CDR3 | DNA
TRBJ1-1 | TRBV12-3/TRBV12-4 | - | - | CASRPSGQTSPEAFF | TGTGCCAGCAGGCCTTCTGGACAGACCAGCCCTGAAGCTTTCTTT
TRBJ2-7 | TRBV20-1 | - | many | CSARDLWGQYF | TGCAGTGCTAGAGATCTCTGGGGTCAGTACTTC
TRBJ2-7 | TRBV5-1 | - | few | CASSLAPGVSYEQYF | TGCGCCAGCAGCTTGGCCCCAGGGGTATCCTACGAGCAGTACTTC
TRBJ1-5 | TRBV5-8 | - | few | CASSQWKTDWPPQHF | TGTGCCAGCAGCCAATGGAAAACCGATTGGCCGCCCCAGCATTTT
TRBJ2-5 | TRBV19 | TRBD2 | - | CASSSGLVGRGETQYF | TGTGCCAGTAGTTCGGGACTAGTAGGCCGGGGAGAGACCCAGTACTTC
TRBJ1-2 | TRBV5-5 | - | - | CASSQEWGSDGYTF | TGTGCCAGCAGCCAGGAGTGGGGGAGCGATGGCTACACCTTC
TRBJ2-5 | TRBV7-3 | - | few | CASSPRGMETQYF | TGTGCCAGCAGCCCAAGGGGGATGGAGACCCAGTACTTC
TRBJ2-2 | TRBV11-3 | TRBD2 | many | CASSPGTSIDTGELFF | TGTGCCAGCAGCCCAGGGACTAGCATAGACACCGGGGAGCTGTTTTTT
TRBJ2-5 | TRBV5-4 | TRBD1 | few | CASSPGTGDRETQYF | TGTGCCAGCAGCCCAGGGACAGGGGATCGAGAGACCCAGTACTTC
TRBJ2-7 | TRBV27 | - | - | CASSHQTGTASEQYF | TGTGCCAGCAGTCATCAAACCGGGACCGCGAGCGAGCAGTACTTC
TRBJ1-6 | TRBV29-1 | TRBD1 | many | CSVKEDRDSPLHF | TGCAGCGTTAAAGAGGACAGGGATTCACCCCTCCACTTT
TRBJ2-2 | TRBV12-3/TRBV12-4 | - | - | CASSPRGLKVFF | TGTGCCAGCAGTCCCCGGGGCCTCAAGGTGTTTTTT
TRBJ2-1 | TRBV7-2 | - | few | CASSFMGQYNEQFF | TGTGCCAGCAGCTTCATGGGGCAGTACAATGAGCAGTTCTTC
TRBJ2-5 | TRBV20-1 | TRBD2 | once | CSARSPGLAGVETQYF | TGCAGTGCTAGGTCCCCGGGACTAGCGGGGGTAGAGACCCAGTACTTC
TRBJ2-3 | TRBV20-1 | - | few | CSARGRYGVETDTQYF | TGCAGTGCTAGAGGTAGATATGGTGTGGAGACAGATACGCAGTATTTT
TRBJ2-2 | TRBV6-1 | - | few | CASSLWGAINTGELFF | TGTGCCAGCAGTCTATGGGGGGCGATCAACACCGGGGAGCTGTTTTTT
TRBJ2-3 | TRBV5-1 | - | few | CASSLDRSGTSTQYF | TGCGCCAGCAGCTTGGACCGCTCAGGCACATCGACGCAGTATTTT
TRBJ1-2 | TRBV12-3/TRBV12-4 | - | few | CASSGADYGYTF | TGTGCCAGCAGCGGGGCCGATTATGGCTACACCTTC
TRBJ1-2 | TRBV6-5 | TRBD1 | - | CASSYRGRWNGYTF | TGTGCCAGCAGTTACAGGGGGCGCTGGAATGGCTACACCTTC
TRBJ2-7 | TRBV6-5 | TRBD1 | - | CASSYGRGRSEQYF | TGTGCCAGCAGTTACGGCAGGGGGCGGTCCGAGCAGTACTTC
TRBJ2-3 | TRBV7-2 | TRBD2 | - | CASSQREGLLDTQYF | TGTGCCAGCAGCCAACGGGAGGGCCTGCTAGATACGCAGTATTTT
TRBJ2-1 | TRBV24-1 | - | few | CATGRRNEQFF | TGTGCCACAGGGAGGCGCAATGAGCAGTTCTTC
TRBJ2-7 | TRBV29-1 | TRBD2 | - | CSSAVGRVNPQDEQYF | TGCAGCTCCGCGGTAGGGAGGGTAAACCCCCAGGACGAGCAGTACTTC
TRBJ2-3 | TRBV5-1 | - | - | CASSSDNRAGTDTQYF | TGCGCCAGCAGCTCAGACAACAGGGCAGGAACAGATACGCAGTATTTT
TRBJ2-7 | TRBV29-1 | TRBD1 | - | CSAVQGARNEQYF | TGCAGCGCCGTACAGGGGGCGAGGAACGAGCAGTACTTC
TRBJ2-3 | TRBV12-3/TRBV12-4 | - | - | CASSLDGFSDTQYF | TGTGCCAGCAGTTTAGACGGATTCTCCGATACGCAGTATTTT
TRBJ1-5 | TRBV5-5 | - | few | CASSPWGDRNQPQHF | TGTGCCAGCAGCCCTTGGGGGGATCGCAATCAGCCCCAGCATTTT
TRBJ2-7 | TRBV5-1 | - | - | CASSLTGGGTYEQYF | TGCGCCAGCAGCTTGACTGGCGGGGGCACCTACGAGCAGTACTTC
TRBJ2-3 | TRBV7-2 | - | - | CASSLDGADTQYF | TGTGCCAGCAGCTTAGACGGGGCAGATACGCAGTATTTT
TRBJ2-1 | TRBV5-1 | - | many | CASSLEGGGSYNEQFF | TGCGCCAGCAGCTTGGAAGGCGGCGGATCCTACAATGAGCAGTTCTTC
TRBJ2-7 | TRBV6-1 | TRBD1 | few | CALTRQGAYEQYF | TGTGCACTCACCCGACAGGGGGCCTACGAGCAGTACTTC
TRBJ2-1 | TRBV11-2 | - | - | CASSLVPNEQFF | TGTGCCAGCAGCTTAGTTCCCAATGAGCAGTTCTTC
TRBJ2-1 | TRBV20-1 | - | few | CSARDPSDHDNEQFF | TGCAGTGCTAGAGATCCTAGCGACCATGACAATGAGCAGTTCTTC
TRBJ1-6 | TRBV7-2 | - | - | CASSSGQPNDPLHF | TGTGCCAGCAGCTCAGGACAGCCCAACGATCCCCTCCACTTT
TRBJ1-5 | TRBV12-3/TRBV12-4 | - | few | CASSFRGHSNQPQHF | TGTGCCAGCAGTTTCAGGGGACATAGCAATCAGCCCCAGCATTTT
TRBJ1-1 | TRBV30 | - | few | CAWRAAVYTEAFF | TGTGCCTGGAGGGCGGCAGTTTACACTGAAGCTTTCTTT
TRBJ2-5 | TRBV15 | - | many | CATSQARTQETQYF | TGTGCCACCAGCCAGGCCCGGACTCAAGAGACCCAGTACTTC
TRBJ2-2 | TRBV24-1 | - | - | CATTAKRSVSGTNTGELFF | TGTGCCACCACTGCTAAACGTTCAGTTTCAGGGACCAACACCGGGGAGCTGTTTTTT
TRBJ2-5 | TRBV5-1 | TRBD1 | - | CASSVTGAARGETQYF | TGCGCCAGCAGCGTAACAGGGGCCGCAAGGGGAGAGACCCAGTACTTC
TRBJ2-1 | TRBV2 | TRBD2 | few | CASRSEAGINEQFF | TGTGCCAGCAGAAGTGAAGCGGGAATAAATGAGCAGTTCTTC
TRBJ2-5 | TRBV14 | TRBD2 | - | CASSQELAGGIQETQYF | TGTGCCAGCAGCCAAGAACTAGCGGGGGGAATCCAAGAGACCCAGTACTTC